Listed here is a single TCR beta chain. Its specificity is unknown. The J segment lost 4 bases and the V segment lost 2 bases, leaving 6 bases of the junction unmatched. From germline, CDR1 is DFQATT and CDR2 SNEGSKA (reference sequence). The CDR3 is made up of 14 amino acids. These data come from a study of CD8 T cells in ankylosing spondylitis. General study results and limits: Blood of patients with ankylosing spondylitis appeared to be characterized by a TCR beta motif of eight highly homologous variants.

A single record per CDR3 protein comes from TCRdb applying MiXCR to the 5' RACE reads. The sample lists around 140,000 distinct CDR3 sequences; over 15% were seen once. The TCR sequence derives from a male donor with ankylosing spondylitis. The V gene is TRBV20-1, the J gene TRBJ2-7, with 9 positions matching TRBD1. The sequencing input was blood, either unsorted or a sorted T cell fraction (not recorded which). The CDR3 sequence: CSARLRDRVYEQYF. The CDR3 bases are TGCAGTGCTAGATTACGGGACAGGGTGTACGAGCAGTACTTC.